This T cell receptor beta chain was profiled in a study of a mutant IDH1 vaccine in newly diagnosed glioma. Study summary: The treated group averaged about 39 years old and was around 60% male, roughly 40% female.

Germline-derived CDR1 and CDR2 are ENHRY and SYGVKD. This CDR3 contains 13 residues. V lost 7 bases to trimming and J lost 0 bases, with 10 bases between them. The repertoire was sequenced with immunoSEQ multiplex PCR; TCRdb's copy has only in-frame clones and lacks some. The sample has roughly 120,000 clones, 80% seen once. Sample time point: week 11, during vaccination. A single vaccine dose contained 300 ug of mutant IDH1 20-mer peptide, and topical imiquimod was used with it. For this clone: Its target is unknown.

The sample was PBMCs, taken from a glioma patient whose treatment included an IDH1 peptide vaccine. The source is a man in his forties with glioma. The chain joins TRBV10-3 to TRBJ2-7; D call uncertain. CDR3 bases: TGTGCCATCACCTCAGACCACTCCTACGAGCAGTACTTC. It yields the protein CAITSDHSYEQYF.